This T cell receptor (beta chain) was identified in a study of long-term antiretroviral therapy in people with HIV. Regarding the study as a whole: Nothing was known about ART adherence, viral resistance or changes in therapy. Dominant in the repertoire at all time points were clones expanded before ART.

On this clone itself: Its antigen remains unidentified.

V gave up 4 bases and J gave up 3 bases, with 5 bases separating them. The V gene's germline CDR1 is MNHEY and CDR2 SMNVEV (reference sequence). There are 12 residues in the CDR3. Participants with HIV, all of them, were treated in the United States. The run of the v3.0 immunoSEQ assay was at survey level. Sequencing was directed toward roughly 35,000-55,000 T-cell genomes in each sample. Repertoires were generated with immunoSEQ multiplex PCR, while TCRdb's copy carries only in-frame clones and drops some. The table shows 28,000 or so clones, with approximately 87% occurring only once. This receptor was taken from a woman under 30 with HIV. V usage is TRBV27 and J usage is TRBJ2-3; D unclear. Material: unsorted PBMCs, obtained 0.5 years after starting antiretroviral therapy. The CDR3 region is CASSYRTDTQYF. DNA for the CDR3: TGTGCCAGCAGTTATAGGACAGATACGCAGTATTTT.